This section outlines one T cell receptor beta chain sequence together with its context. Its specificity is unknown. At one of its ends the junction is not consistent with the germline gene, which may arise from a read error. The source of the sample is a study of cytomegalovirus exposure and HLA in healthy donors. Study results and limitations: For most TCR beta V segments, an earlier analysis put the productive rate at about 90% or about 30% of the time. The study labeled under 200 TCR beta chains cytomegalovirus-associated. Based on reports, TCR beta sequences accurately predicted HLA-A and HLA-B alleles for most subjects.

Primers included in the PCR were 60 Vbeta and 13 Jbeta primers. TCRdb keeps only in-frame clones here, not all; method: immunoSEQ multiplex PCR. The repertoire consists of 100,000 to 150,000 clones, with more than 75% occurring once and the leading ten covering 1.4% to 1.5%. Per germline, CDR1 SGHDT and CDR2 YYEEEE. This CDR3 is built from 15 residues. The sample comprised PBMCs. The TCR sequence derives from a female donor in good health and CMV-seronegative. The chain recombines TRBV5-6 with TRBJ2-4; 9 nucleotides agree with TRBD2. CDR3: CASTRRGGAKNSQYF. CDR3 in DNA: TGTGCCAGCACCCGGCGGGGGGGAGCCAAAAACAGTCAGTACTTC.